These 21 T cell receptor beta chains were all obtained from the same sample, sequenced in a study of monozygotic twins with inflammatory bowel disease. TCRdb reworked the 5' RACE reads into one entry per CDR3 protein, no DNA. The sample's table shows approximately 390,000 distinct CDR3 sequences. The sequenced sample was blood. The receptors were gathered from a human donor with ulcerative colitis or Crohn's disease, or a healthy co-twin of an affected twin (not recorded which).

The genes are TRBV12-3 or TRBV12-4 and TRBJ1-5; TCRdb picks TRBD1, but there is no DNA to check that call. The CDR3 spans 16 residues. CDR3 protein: CASSSQGSGRNQPQHF.

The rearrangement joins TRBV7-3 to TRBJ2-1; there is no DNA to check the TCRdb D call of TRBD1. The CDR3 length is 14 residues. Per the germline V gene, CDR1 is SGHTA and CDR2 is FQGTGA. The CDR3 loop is CASSLASRGNEQFF.

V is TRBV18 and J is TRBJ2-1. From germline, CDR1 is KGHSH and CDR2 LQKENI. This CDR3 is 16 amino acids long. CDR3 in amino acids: CASSRGRGISYNEQFF.

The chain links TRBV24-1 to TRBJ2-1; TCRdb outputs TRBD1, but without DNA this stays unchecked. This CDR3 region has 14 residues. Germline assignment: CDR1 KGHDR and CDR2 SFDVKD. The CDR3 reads CATSDATGWDEQFF.

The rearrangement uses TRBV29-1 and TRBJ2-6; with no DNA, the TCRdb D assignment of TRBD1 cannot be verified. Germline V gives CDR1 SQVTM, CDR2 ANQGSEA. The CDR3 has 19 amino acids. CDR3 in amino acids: CSVWTQTGCRLLRANVLTF.

CDR3 protein: CASSLRDRANEQFF. The V gene is TRBV11-2, the J gene TRBJ2-1. Per the germline V gene, CDR1 is SGHAT and CDR2 is FQNNGV. This CDR3 contains 14 residues.

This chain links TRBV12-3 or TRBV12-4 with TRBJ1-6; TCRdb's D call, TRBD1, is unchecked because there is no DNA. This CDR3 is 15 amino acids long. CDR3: CASSFQQGVDSPLHF.

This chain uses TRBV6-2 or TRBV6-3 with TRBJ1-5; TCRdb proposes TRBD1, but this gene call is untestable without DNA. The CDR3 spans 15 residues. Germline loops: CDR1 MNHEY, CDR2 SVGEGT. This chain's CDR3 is CASTSGTGIYQPQHF.

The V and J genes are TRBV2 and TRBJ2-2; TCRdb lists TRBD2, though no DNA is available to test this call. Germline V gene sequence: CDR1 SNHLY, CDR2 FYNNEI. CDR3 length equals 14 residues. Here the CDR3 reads CASVRRGNTGELFF.

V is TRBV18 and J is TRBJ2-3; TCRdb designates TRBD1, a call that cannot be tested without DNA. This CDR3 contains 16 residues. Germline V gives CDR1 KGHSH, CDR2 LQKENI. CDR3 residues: CASSPIPGRDTDTQYF.

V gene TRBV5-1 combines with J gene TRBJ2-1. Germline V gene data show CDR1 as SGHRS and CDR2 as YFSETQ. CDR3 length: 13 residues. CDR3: CASSLFLADEQFF.

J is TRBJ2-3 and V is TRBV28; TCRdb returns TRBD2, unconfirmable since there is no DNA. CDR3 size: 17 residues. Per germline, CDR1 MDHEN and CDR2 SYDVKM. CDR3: CASSDPAGGPGTDTQYF.

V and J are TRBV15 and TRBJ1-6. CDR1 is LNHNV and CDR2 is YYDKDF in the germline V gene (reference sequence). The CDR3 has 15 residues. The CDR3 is CATSRDSSYNSPLHF.

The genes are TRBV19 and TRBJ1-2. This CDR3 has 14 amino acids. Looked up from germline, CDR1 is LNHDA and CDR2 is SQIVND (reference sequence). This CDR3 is CASRLGIANYGYTF.

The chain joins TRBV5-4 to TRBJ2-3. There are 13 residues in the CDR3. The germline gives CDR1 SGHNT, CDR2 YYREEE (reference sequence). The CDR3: CASWLSSTDTQYF.

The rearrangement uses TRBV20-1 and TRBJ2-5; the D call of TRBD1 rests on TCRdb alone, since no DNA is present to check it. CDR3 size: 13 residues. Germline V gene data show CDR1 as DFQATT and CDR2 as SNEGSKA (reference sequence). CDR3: CSARSTGQETQYF.

The CDR3 loop reads CASSSYRDGELFF. The chain carries TRBV7-9 and TRBJ2-2; checking the TCRdb D call of TRBD1 is not possible without DNA. The CDR3 has 13 residues. Germline V CDR1 and CDR2: SEHNR, FQNEAQ (reference sequence).

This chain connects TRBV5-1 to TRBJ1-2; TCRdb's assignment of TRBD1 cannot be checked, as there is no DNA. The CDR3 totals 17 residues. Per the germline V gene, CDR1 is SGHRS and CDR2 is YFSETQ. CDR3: CASSLSGTGGLNYGYTF. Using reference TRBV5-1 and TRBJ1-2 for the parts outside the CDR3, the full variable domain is KAGVTQTPRYLIKTRGQQVTLSCSPISGHRSVSWYQQTPGQGLQFLFEYFSETQRNKGNFPGRFSGRQFSNSRSEMNVSTLELGDSALYLCASSLSGTGGLNYGYTFGSGTRLTVV.

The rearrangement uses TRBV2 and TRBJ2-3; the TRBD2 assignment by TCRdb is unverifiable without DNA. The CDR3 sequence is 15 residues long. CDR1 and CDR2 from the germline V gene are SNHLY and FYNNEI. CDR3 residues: CASSGRDLSTDTQYF.

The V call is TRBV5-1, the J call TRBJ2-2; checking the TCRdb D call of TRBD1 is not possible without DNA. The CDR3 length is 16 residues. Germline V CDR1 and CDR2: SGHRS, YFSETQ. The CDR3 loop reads CASSSPPGQGARELFF.

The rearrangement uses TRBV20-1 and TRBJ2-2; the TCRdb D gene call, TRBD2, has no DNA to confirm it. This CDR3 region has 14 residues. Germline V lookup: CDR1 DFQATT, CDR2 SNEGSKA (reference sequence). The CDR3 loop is CSPGLAANTGELFF.